The present TCR beta chain was sequenced within a study of blood T cell repertoires in COVID-19. Authors' methods: Nucleated cell number was recorded as an estimate derived from reference gene primer amplification. Clones were read by immunoSEQ multiplex PCR, and TCRdb kept only the in-frame ones, dropping some. The V and J calls and clone size are taken from that table; D and trimming were inferred from the DNA. The sample lists hundreds of thousands of clones; around 87% were seen once. Researchers sorted participants into cohorts using their self-reported clinical history. Sample: PBMCs or T cells enriched from blood (not recorded which). The TCR originated in a man aged 18 to 35 who had recovered from COVID-19.

The CDR3 protein is CASSVGQNTEAFF. The CDR3 DNA follows: TGCGCCAGCAGCGTGGGACAGAACACTGAAGCTTTCTTT. The chain recombines TRBV4-3 with TRBJ1-1; D might be TRBD1 (6 bases). Germline CDR1 and CDR2: LGHNA and YSLEER. V lost 5 bases, J lost 1 base, and 8 bases lay in between. CDR3 size: 13 residues.